The entry below describes one T cell receptor beta chain. The antigen remains undetermined. As every portion of the isolated RNA was reverse transcribed, the sequencing read expressed TCRB transcripts. Method: immunoSEQ multiplex PCR; TCRdb's copy keeps in-frame clones and lacks some. Found here are 250,000 or so clones, 25% to 35% of them singletons; the top ten hold approximately 4%. This CDR3 contains 13 residues. V lost 6 bases and J lost 1, with 11 bases in between. Per germline, CDR1 SGHDT and CDR2 YYEEEE. This sample is part of a study of beta chain features in type 1 diabetes. Across the study: There was similarity between patients and healthy donors in age, gender and cell yields. There were some 110 million sorted cells examined across all samples.

By way of CD45RO/CCR7/CD25/CD127/CD95/CD27, the CD4+ regulatory, stem cell-like memory, central memory and naive cells were sorted. Findings and caveats of the study: Researchers reported that naive, central memory and Treg TCRB repertoires appeared more similar in patients than in healthy donors.

The chain combines TRBV5-6 with TRBJ2-7; D is ambiguous. The TCR sequence derives from a man aged 25 to 40 in good health. The sequenced material came from central memory CD4+ T cells from blood. The CDR3 DNA reads as TGTGCCAGCACCCGAGGTTTTTCCTACGAGCAGTACTTC. Amino acid sequence: CASTRGFSYEQYF. The full variable domain, rest sourced from reference TRBV5-6 and TRBJ2-7, is DAGVTQSPTHLIKTRGQQVTLRCSPKSGHDTVSWYQQALGQGPQFIFQYYEEEERQRGNFPDRFSGHQFPNYSSELNVNALLLGDSALYLCASTRGFSYEQYFGPGTRLTVT.